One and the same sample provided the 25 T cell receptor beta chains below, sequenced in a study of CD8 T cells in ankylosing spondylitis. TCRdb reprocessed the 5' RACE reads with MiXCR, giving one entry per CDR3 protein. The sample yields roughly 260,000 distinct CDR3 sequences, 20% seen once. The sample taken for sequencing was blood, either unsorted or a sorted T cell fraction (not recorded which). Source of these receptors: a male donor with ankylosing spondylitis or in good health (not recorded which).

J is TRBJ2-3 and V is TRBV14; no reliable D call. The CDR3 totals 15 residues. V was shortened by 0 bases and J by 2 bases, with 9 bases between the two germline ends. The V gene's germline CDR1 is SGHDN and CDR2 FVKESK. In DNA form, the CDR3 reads TGTGCCAGCAGCCAAGACCGCCCACCCACAGATACGCAGTATTTT. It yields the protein CASSQDRPPTDTQYF.

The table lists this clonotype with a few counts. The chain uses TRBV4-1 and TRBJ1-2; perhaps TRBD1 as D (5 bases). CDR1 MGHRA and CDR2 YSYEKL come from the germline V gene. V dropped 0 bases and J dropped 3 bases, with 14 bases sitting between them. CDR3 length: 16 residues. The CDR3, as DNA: TGCGCCAGCAGCCAAGATCGTCGGACGGGGCACTATGGCTACACCTTC. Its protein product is CASSQDRRTGHYGYTF.

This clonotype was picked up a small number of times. The CDR3 spells CASSIRGEGQPQHF. CDR3 sequence (DNA): TGTGCCAGTAGTATCAGGGGGGAAGGACAGCCCCAGCATTTT. The V call is TRBV19, the J call TRBJ1-5; TRBD1 matches at 7 bases. V was clipped by 3 bases and J by 7 bases; unmatched bases: 6. CDR1 and CDR2 from the germline V gene are LNHDA and SQIVND (reference sequence). CDR3 size: 14 residues.

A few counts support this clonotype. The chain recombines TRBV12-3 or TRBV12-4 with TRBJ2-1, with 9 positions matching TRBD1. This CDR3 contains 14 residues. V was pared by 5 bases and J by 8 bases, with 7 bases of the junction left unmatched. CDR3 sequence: CASSIWDRDHEQFF. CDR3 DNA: TGTGCCAGCAGTATATGGGACAGGGATCATGAGCAGTTCTTC.

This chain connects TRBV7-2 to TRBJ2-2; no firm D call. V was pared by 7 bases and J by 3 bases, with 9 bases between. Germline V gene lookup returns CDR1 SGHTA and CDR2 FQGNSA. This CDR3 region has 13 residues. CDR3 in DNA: TGTGCCAGCAACTCCCGGGACACCGGGGAGCTGTTTTTT. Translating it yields CASNSRDTGELFF.

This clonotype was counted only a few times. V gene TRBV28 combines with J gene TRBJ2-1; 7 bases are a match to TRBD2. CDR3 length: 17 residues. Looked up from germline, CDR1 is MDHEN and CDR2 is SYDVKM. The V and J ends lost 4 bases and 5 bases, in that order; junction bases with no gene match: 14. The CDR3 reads CASSSRGGLGGDNEQFF. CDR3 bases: TGTGCCAGCAGTTCCCGGGGAGGGCTGGGGGGTGACAATGAGCAGTTCTTC.

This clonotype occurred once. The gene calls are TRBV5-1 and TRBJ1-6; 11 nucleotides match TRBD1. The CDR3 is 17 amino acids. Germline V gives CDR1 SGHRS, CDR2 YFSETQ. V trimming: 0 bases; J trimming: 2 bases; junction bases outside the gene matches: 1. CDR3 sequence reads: CASSLEGQGAYNSPLHF. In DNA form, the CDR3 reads TGCGCCAGCAGCTTGGAGGGACAGGGGGCCTATAATTCACCCCTCCACTTT.

The CDR3 spells CASSRTTSGGTDTQYF. Written as DNA, the CDR3 is TGTGCCAGCTCACGAACGACTAGCGGGGGGACAGATACGCAGTATTTT. The chain recombines TRBV18 with TRBJ2-3, with 13 bases identical to TRBD2. J lost 3 bases, V lost 4 bases, and 4 bases had no gene match. The CDR3 totals 16 residues. Germline V gives CDR1 KGHSH, CDR2 LQKENI.

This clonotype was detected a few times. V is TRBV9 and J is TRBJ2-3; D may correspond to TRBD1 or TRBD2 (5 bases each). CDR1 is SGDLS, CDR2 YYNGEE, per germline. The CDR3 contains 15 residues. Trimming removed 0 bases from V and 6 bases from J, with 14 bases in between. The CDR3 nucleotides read TGTGCCAGCAGCGTAGGGGGGTCCTCCAGGGATACGCAGTATTTT. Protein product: CASSVGGSSRDTQYF.

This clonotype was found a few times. This CDR3 is CASSYGSLNIQYF. In DNA form, the CDR3 reads TGTGCCAGCAGTTACGGTAGCCTAAACATTCAGTACTTC. The rearrangement uses TRBV6-6 and TRBJ2-4; D is unclear. The V gene lost 2 bases and the J gene lost 6 bases, with 8 bases spanning the gap. There are 13 residues in the CDR3. Germline V lookup: CDR1 MNHNY, CDR2 SVGAGI (reference sequence).

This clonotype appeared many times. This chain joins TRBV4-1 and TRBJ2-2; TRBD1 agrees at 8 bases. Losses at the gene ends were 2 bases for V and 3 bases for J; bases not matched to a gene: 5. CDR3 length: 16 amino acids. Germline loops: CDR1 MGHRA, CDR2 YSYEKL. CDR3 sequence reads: CASSQIRGRDTGELFF. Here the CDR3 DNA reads TGCGCCAGCAGCCAAATCAGGGGGCGGGACACCGGGGAGCTGTTTTTT.

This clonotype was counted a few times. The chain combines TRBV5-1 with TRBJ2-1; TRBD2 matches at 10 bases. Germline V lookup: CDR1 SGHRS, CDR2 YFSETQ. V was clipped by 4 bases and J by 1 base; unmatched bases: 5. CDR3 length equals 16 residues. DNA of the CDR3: TGCGCCAGCAGCGGACCTAGCGGGGGTTCCTACAATGAGCAGTTCTTC. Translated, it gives CASSGPSGGSYNEQFF.

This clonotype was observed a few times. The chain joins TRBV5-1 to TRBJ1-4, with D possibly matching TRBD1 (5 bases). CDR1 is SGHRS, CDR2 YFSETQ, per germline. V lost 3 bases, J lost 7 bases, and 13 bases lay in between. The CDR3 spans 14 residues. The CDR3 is CASSYGRGSEKLFF. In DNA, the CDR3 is TGCGCCAGCAGCTACGGGAGGGGTTCTGAAAAACTGTTTTTT.

This chain's CDR3 is CASRHPTGTGGKTQYF. The CDR3 bases are TGCGCCAGCAGGCACCCAACCGGGACAGGGGGCAAGACCCAGTACTTC. This sequence joins TRBV5-1 and TRBJ2-5; 12 bases agree with TRBD1. With V trimmed by 5 bases and J by 6 bases, 11 bases remained unmatched. The V gene's germline CDR1 is SGHRS and CDR2 YFSETQ. This CDR3 contains 16 residues.

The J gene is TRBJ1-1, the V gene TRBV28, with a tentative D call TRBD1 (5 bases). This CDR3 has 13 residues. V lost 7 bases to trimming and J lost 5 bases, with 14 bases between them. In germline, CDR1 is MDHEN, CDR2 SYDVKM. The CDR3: CASMEGRLTEAFF. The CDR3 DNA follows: TGTGCCAGCATGGAGGGGCGATTGACTGAAGCTTTCTTT.

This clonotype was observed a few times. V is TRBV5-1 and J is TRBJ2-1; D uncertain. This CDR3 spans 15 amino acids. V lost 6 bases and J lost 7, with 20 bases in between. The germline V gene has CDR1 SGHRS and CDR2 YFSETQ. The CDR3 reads CASTSNLGSSNEQFF. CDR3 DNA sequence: TGCGCCAGCACCTCTAACCTGGGGTCATCGAATGAGCAGTTCTTC.

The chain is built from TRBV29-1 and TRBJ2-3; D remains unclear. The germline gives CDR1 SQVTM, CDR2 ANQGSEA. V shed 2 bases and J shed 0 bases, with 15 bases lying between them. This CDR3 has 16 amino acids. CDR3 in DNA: TGCAGCGTTGAAAAAAGCGCGATTCGTAGCACAGATACGCAGTATTTT. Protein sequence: CSVEKSAIRSTDTQYF.

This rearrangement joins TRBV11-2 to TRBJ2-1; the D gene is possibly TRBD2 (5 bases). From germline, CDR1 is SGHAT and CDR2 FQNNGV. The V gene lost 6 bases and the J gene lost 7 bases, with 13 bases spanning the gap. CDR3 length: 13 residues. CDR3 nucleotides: TGTGCCAGCAGTCTGGAGGCTGGGAATGAGCAGTTCTTC. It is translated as CASSLEAGNEQFF.

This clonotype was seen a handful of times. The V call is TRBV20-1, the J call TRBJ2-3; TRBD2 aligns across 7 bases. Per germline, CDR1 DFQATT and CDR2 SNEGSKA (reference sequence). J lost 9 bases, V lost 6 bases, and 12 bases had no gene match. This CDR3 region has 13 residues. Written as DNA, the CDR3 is TGCAGTGCAAGCTTGGCGGCCGGGGGGACGCAGTATTTT. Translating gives CSASLAAGGTQYF.

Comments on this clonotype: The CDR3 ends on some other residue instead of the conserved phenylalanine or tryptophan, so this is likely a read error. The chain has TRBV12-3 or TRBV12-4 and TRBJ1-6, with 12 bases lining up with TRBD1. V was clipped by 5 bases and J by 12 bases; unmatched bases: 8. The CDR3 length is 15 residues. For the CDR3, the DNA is TGTGCCAGCAGTGCACCGGGACAGGGGGCCAGACCCCTCCACCTT. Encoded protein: CASSAPGQGARPLHL.

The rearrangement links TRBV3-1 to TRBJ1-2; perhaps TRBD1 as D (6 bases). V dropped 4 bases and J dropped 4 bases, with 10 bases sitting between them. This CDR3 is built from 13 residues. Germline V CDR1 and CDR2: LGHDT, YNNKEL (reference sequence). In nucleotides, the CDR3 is TGTGCCAGCAGCCCTCCAGGGGCCTATGGCTACACCTTC. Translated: CASSPPGAYGYTF.

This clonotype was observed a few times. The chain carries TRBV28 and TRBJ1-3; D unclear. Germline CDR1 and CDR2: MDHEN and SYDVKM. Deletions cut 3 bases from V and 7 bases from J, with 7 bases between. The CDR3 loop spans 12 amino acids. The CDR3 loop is CASSLGWNTIYF. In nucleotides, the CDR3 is TGTGCCAGCAGTTTGGGATGGAACACCATATATTTT.

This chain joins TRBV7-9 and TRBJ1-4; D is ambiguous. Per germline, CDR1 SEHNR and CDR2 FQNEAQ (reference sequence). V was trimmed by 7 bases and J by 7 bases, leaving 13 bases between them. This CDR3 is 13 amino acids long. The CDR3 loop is CASTRGLGEKLFF. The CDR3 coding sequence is TGTGCCAGCACCAGAGGGCTGGGTGAAAAACTGTTTTTT.

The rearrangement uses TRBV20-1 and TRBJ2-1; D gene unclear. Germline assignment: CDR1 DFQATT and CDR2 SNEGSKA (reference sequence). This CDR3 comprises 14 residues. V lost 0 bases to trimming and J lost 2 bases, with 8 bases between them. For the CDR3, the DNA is TGCAGTGCTAGAGATCGGCTGACCTACAATGAGCAGTTCTTC. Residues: CSARDRLTYNEQFF.

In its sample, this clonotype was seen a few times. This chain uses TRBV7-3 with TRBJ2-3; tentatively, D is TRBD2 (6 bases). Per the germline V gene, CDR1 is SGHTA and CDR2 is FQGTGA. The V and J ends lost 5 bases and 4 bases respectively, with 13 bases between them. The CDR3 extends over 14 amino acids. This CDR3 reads CASSQNAGPDTQYF. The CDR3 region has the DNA TGTGCCAGCAGCCAGAACGCGGGGCCAGATACGCAGTATTTT.